The clone carrying this T cell receptor (beta chain) has only a few counts. Its matching antigen is unknown. The data are from a study of human T cells and chemical hapten exposure. General study results and limits: Once DPC sensitization occurred, TCRs above 1 in 1000 frequency showed no change.

Each CDR3 protein is one row after TCRdb ran MiXCR on the RACE reads. The repertoire has roughly 380,000 distinct CDR3 sequences, roughly 4.6% of them found once; the top ten carry around 2.6%. Time point: pre-sensitization, week 0. The sample's treatment: therapeutic diphenylcyclopropenone sensitization with weekly scalp DPC. This CDR3 is 14 amino acids long. Germline V CDR1 and CDR2: MNHEY, SVGAGI. Trimming at V came to 5 bases and at J to 0 bases, leaving 2 bases not matched to a gene. The rearrangement links TRBV6-5 to TRBJ1-1, with TRBD1 matching 8 bases. The material was whole blood, obtained in connection with sensitization to the hapten diphenylcyclopropenone (DPC). This TCR was recovered from a woman between 45 and 65 years old with alopecia areata. Some clones in this sample may be carry-over from other donors' samples. CDR3 bases: TGTGCCAGCAGTAACAGGGGGGTGAACACTGAAGCTTTCTTT. This sequence encodes CASSNRGVNTEAFF.